This TCR beta chain was observed in a study of regulatory T cells in long-lasting Graves disease. iRepertoire HTBI primers and Arm-PCR of CDR3 regions built TCR beta libraries. One entry per CDR3 protein, called by TCRdb with MiXCR from the multiplex PCR reads. Seen here are about 620,000 distinct CDR3 sequences, roughly 15% observed once, and the top ten hold 15% to 20%. Time point reported: newly diagnosed GD, antithyroid drugs for less than 3 months. There was RNA extracted from PBMCs, and the TCR library was made from it. The same data also went into a second study, on T cells in Graves' hyperthyroidism and ophthalmopathy. From that report: The hyperthyroidism was newly diagnosed and had lasted under 2 months; the patients were aged 18 to 65. RT-PCR in the first round (using the HTBI primer set) targeted the TCR CDR3. Ophthalmopathy, as predicted by the model, came a median about seven months after the prediction.

The sequence derives from a woman aged 25 to 45 with Graves disease. The sample here was peripheral blood mononuclear cells (PBMCs), taken at new diagnosis, from a patient treated with antithyroid drugs.

CDR3 DNA sequence: TGCAGCGTTGAAGAGGCGACAGGGATACAAGAGACCCAGTACTTC. Translating it yields CSVEEATGIQETQYF. The chain is built from TRBV29-1 and TRBJ2-5; 7 bases align to TRBD1. The junction had 6 bases not matched to a gene; V was cut back by 0 bases and J by 2 bases. The CDR3 contains 15 residues. Germline loops: CDR1 SQVTM, CDR2 ANQGSEA.